This T cell receptor (beta chain) was documented in a study of T-cell reconstitution after alpha-beta-depleted transplantation in children. Unique molecular identifiers were used in preparing the TCRbeta library. TCRdb reprocessed the PCR reads via MiXCR and lists one record per CDR3 protein. The sample carries under 750,000 distinct CDR3 sequences, more than 20% recorded once. CDR3 length equals 12 residues. The V end was cut by 3 bases, the J end by 3 bases, with 6 bases between. Germline V lookup: CDR1 SGHDT, CDR2 YYEEEE. The clonotype originates from a boy younger than two who had a stem cell transplant for acute myeloid leukemia, so the T cells may come from the graft donor. V is TRBV5-6 and J is TRBJ1-2; D gene ambiguous. The sample here was PBMCs, mostly from graft donor cells, taken 360 days after TCRalphabeta/CD19-depleted stem cell transplant. The CDR3: CASSSNYYGYTF. CDR3 sequence (DNA): TGTGCCAGCAGCTCGAACTACTATGGCTACACCTTC.